Sequencing of this T cell receptor (beta chain) was carried out in a study of T cells in Graves' hyperthyroidism and ophthalmopathy (dated by TCRdb to the late 2010s). About the investigation overall: Peripheral blood was collected at initial diagnosis, before any treatment. To identify TCR V-J signatures that set the groups apart, the researchers used a discovery cohort of roughly 100 patients, made up of 40 to 45 with Graves' ophthalmopathy and 55 to 65 with stable Graves' hyperthyroidism. Prospective prediction of ophthalmopathy was tested in an independent validation cohort of fewer than 20 hyperthyroidism patients and roughly 16 patients who later progressed to ophthalmopathy. The 95 to 100 discovery patients were randomly divided into training and test sets at a 7:3 ratio. In roughly six Graves' hyperthyroidism patients, the study also compared T-cell repertoires from thyroid tissue with T-cell repertoires from blood. Once sampling was done, hyperthyroidism patients were given methimazole at a starting dose of 30 mg daily, whereas ophthalmopathy patients were given high-dose intravenous methylprednisolone. The paper reports TCR Vbeta CDR3 sequencing of approximately 140 peripheral blood samples: around 41 ophthalmopathy, 75 to 80 hyperthyroidism and some 17 progressor patients.

Results the study describes overall, beyond this receptor: Sample size was not statistically predetermined, and investigators were not blinded to group allocation. Most expanded thyroid clonotypes (frequency above 0.001) were also detected in blood, a finding suggesting that blood repertoires may reflect thyroid immune responses. In validation, progression to ophthalmopathy was predicted by the model with 70.59% sensitivity and 72% to 80% specificity, a median of approximately 6.5 months before onset. A model built on a 13 V-J signature distinguished ophthalmopathy from stable hyperthyroidism, reaching about 88% sensitivity and around 81% specificity in cross-validation and 80%/75% in testing.

The germline V gene (reference sequence) provides CDR1 LGHDT and CDR2 YNNKEL. V lost 4 bases and J lost 1 base, and the count of bases not matched to a germline gene is 9. The CDR3, cysteine through phenylalanine, is 16 amino acids long. Of all the DNA, just the CDR3 is kept, 48 bases in frame from base 1. The TCR beta CDR3 regions were amplified from the RNA transcripts. The TCR CDR3 was subjected to a first round of RT-PCR using the HTBI primer set and the Qiagen OneStep RT-PCR kit. A second multiplex PCR round built the libraries, followed by size selection and purification. Paired-end sequencing of the libraries was performed with 100 bp reads on an Illumina HiSeq2000. As for the authors' bioinformatics: SOAPnuke was used to process the raw data, throwing out any read that contained adapters or uncalled bases, had a mean Phred below 15, or lacked an exact constant-primer or identifier match. COPE v1.2.5 was used to merge high-quality paired reads, and clonotypes were defined as unique nucleotide sequences. MiTCR v1.1 was used to align the clonotypes against IMGT TRBV, TRBD and TRBJ reference segments. Only V-J combinations with frequency above 0.0001, covering 98% to 99.2% of repertoires, were analysed. The TCS score was defined as the ratio of F50 (clonal expansion) to E x V (chaos), calculated using BLOSUM62-based TCRdist between CDR3 peptides within each V-J. Welch's t-statistics and random forest reduced just over 500 V-J features to around 14, which were used in a naive Bayes classifier (R e1071). TCRdb reprocessed the public reads (quality trimming at Q25 with fastp, clone calling with MiXCR) and kept in-frame beta chains. A single entry per CDR3 protein holds the most common genes and DNA from its merged rows. TCRdb, rather than the study authors, made the V and J calls. The sample includes approximately 400,000 distinct CDR3 sequences, with more than 20% observed a single time. The top ten clonotypes cover more than 60% of the sample.

Stable Graves' hyperthyroidism was defined as no progression to ophthalmopathy during 18 months of follow-up. Hyperthyroidism patients were newly diagnosed, with disease duration under 2 months, and aged 18 to 65 years. The study excluded patients with uncontrolled infections, other autoimmune diseases, pregnancy or lactation. Diagnoses relied on clinical symptoms, serum thyroxine and TRAb, thyroid ultrasound and orbital computed tomography. PBMCs were separated from approximately 10 ml of fresh peripheral blood using Ficoll-Paque density gradient centrifugation. Total RNA was extracted using Trizol reagent, and RNA quality was assessed on an Agilent 2100 Bioanalyzer. Notes on this clonotype: Its antigen specificity is not known. Base qualities are missing; no much larger clone stands one base away.

This sequence originates from a man in his fifties with Graves' hyperthyroidism. The material sequenced was blood. The chain uses TRBV3-1 and TRBJ2-7, with 8 bases matching TRBD1. The nucleotide sequence reads TGTGCCAGCAGCCTAACGCCAGGACAGGGATCCTACGAGCAGTACTTC. It codes for CASSLTPGQGSYEQYF.